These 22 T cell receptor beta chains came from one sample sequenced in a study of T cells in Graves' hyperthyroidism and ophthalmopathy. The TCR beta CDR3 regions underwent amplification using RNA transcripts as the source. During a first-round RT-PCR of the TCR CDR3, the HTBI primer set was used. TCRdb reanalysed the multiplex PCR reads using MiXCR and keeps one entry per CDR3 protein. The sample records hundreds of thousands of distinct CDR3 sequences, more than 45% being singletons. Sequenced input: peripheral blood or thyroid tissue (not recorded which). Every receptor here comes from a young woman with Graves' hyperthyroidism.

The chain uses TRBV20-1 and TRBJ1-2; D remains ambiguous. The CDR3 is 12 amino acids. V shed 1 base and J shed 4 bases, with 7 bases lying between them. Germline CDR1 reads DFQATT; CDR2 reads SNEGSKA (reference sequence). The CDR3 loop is CSARVETYGYTF. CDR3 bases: TGCAGTGCTAGAGTTGAAACCTATGGCTACACCTTC.

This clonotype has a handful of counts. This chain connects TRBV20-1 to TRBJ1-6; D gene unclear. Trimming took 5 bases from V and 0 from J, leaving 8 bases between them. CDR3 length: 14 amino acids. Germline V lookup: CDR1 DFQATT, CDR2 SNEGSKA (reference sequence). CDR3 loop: CSAGSFSYNSPLHF. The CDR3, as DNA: TGCAGTGCTGGAAGTTTCTCCTATAATTCACCCCTCCACTTT.

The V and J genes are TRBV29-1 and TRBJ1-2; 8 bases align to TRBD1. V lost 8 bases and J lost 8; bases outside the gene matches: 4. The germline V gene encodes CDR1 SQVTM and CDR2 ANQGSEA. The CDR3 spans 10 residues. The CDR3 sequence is CSWDRSGYTF. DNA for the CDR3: TGCAGCTGGGACAGGTCGGGCTACACCTTC.

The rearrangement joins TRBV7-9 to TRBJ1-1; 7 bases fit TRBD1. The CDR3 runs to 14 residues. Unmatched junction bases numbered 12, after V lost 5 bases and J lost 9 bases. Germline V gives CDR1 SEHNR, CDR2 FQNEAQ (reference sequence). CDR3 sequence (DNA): TGTGCCAGCAGCCCGAGGTTGACAGGGCTTCAAGCTTTCTTT. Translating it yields CASSPRLTGLQAFF.

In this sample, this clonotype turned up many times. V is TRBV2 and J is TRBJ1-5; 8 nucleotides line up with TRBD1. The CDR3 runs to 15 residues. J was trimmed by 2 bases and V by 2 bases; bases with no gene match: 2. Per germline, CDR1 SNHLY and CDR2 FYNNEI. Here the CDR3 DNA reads TGTGCCAGCAGTGAAAGGGGACAGGGCAATCAGCCCCAGCATTTT. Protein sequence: CASSERGQGNQPQHF.

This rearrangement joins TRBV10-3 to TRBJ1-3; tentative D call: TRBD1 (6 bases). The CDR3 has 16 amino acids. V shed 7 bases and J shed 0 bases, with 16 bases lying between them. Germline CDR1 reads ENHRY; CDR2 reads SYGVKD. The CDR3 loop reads CAITGERDISGNTIYF. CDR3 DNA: TGTGCCATCACTGGGGAGAGGGACATCTCTGGAAACACCATATATTTT.

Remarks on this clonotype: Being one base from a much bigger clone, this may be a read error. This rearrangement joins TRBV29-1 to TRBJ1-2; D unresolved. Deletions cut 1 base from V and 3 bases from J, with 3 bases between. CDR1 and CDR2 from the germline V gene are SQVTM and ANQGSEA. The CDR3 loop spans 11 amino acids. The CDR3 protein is CSVEGDYGYTF. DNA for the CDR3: TGCAGCGTTGAAGGAGACTATGGCTACACCTTC.

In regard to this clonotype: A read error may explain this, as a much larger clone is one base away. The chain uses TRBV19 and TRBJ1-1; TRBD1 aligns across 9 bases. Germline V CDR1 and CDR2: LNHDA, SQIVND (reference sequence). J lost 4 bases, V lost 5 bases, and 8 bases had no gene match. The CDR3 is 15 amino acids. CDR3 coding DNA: TGTGCCAGTAGTTCTCGGGACAGGGTACGCACTGAAGCTTTCTTT. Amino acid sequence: CASSSRDRVRTEAFF.

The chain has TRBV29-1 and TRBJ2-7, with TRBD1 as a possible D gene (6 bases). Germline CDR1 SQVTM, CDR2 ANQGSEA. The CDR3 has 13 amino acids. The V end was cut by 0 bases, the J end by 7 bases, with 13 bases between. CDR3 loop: CSVEEGRTDEQYF. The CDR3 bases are TGCAGCGTTGAAGAGGGCAGGACAGATGAGCAGTACTTC.

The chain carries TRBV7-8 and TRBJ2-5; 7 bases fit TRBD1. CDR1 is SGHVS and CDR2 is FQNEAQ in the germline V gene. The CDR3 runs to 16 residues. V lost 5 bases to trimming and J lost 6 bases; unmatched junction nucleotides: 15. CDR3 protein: CASSQVNRGQRKTQYF. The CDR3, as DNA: TGTGCCAGCAGCCAAGTGAACAGGGGTCAACGTAAGACCCAGTACTTC.

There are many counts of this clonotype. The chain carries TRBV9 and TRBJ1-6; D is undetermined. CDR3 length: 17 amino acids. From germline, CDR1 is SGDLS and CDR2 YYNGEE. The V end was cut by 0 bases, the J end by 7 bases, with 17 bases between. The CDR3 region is CASSVGLVPLDNSPLHF. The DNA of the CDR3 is TGTGCCAGCAGCGTAGGTCTAGTCCCTCTAGACAATTCACCCCTCCACTTT.

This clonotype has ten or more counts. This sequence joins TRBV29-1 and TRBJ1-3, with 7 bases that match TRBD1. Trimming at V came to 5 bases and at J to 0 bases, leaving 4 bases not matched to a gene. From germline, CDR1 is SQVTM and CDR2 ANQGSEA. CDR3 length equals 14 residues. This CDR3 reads CSVSGQVSGNTIYF. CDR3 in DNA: TGCAGCGTTAGTGGACAGGTCTCTGGAAACACCATATATTTT.

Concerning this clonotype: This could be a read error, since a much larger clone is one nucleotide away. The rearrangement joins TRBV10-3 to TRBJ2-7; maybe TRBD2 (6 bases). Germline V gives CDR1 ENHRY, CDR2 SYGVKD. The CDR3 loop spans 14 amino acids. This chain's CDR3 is CATSGGMISYEQYF. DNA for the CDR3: TGTGCCACCAGTGGGGGGATGATATCCTACGAGCAGTACTTC.

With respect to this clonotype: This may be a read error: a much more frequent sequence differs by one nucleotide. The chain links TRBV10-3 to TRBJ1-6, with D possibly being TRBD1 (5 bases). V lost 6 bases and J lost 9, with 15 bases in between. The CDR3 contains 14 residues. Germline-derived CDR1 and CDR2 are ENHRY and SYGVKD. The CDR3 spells CAISAGTRGSPLHF. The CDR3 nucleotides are TGTGCCATCAGCGCCGGGACGAGGGGTTCACCCCTCCACTTT.

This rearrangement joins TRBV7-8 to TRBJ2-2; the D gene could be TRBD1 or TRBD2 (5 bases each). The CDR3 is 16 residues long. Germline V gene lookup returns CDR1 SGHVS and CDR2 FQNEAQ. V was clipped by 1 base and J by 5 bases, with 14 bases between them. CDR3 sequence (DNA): TGTGCCAGCAGCTTAGTCCCACTATGGGGGACCGGGGAGCTGTTTTTT. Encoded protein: CASSLVPLWGTGELFF. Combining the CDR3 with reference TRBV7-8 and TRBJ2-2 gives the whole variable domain GAGVSQSPRYKVAKRGQDVALRCDPISGHVSLFWYQQALGQGPEFLTYFQNEAQLDKSGLPSDRFFAERPEGSVSTLKIQRTQQEDSAVYLCASSLVPLWGTGELFFGEGSRLTVL.

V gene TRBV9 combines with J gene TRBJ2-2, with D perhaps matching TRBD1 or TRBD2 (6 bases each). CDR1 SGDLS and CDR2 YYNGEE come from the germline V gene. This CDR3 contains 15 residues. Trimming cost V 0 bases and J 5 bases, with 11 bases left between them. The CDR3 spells CASSVEDSGTGELFF. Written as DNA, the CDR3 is TGTGCCAGCAGCGTAGAGGACAGCGGGACCGGGGAGCTGTTTTTT.

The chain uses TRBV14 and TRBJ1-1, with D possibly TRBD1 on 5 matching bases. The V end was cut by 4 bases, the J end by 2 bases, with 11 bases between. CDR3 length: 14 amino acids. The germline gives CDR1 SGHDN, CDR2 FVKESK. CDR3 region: CASSRWGVNTEAFF. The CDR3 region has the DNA TGTGCCAGCAGCCGGTGGGGGGTAAACACTGAAGCTTTCTTT.

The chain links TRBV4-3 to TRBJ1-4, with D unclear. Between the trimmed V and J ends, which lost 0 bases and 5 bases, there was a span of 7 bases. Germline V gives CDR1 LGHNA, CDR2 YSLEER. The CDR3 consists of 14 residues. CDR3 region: CASSQDGRNEKLFF. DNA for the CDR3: TGCGCCAGCAGCCAAGATGGGAGGAATGAAAAACTGTTTTTT.

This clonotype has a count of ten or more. CDR3 DNA: TGCAGCGTCAGTAAGGGCGGGGAGCTGTTTTTT. It is translated as CSVSKGGELFF. This sequence joins TRBV29-1 and TRBJ2-2; D is uncertain. Looked up from germline, CDR1 is SQVTM and CDR2 is ANQGSEA. V was clipped by 6 bases and J by 7 bases, with 9 bases between them. The length of the CDR3 is 11 residues.

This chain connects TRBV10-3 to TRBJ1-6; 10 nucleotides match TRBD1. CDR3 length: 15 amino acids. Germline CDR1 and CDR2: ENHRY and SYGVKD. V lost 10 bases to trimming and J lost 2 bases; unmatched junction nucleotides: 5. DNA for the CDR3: TGTGCCAGCCTGACAGGGGGCACCTATAATTCACCCCTCCACTTT. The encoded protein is CASLTGGTYNSPLHF.

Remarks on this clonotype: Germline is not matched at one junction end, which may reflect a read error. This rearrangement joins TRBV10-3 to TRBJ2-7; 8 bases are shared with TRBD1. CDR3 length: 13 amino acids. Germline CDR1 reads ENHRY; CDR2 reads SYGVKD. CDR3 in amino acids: CASSRTGLNEQYF. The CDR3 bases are TGTGCCAGCAGTCGGACAGGGCTCAACGAGCAGTACTTC.

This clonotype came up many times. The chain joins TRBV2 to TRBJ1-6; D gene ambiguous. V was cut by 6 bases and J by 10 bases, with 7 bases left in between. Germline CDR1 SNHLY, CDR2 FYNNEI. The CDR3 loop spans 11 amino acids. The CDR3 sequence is CASSAISPLHF. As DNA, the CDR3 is TGTGCCAGCAGCGCAATCTCACCCCTCCACTTT.